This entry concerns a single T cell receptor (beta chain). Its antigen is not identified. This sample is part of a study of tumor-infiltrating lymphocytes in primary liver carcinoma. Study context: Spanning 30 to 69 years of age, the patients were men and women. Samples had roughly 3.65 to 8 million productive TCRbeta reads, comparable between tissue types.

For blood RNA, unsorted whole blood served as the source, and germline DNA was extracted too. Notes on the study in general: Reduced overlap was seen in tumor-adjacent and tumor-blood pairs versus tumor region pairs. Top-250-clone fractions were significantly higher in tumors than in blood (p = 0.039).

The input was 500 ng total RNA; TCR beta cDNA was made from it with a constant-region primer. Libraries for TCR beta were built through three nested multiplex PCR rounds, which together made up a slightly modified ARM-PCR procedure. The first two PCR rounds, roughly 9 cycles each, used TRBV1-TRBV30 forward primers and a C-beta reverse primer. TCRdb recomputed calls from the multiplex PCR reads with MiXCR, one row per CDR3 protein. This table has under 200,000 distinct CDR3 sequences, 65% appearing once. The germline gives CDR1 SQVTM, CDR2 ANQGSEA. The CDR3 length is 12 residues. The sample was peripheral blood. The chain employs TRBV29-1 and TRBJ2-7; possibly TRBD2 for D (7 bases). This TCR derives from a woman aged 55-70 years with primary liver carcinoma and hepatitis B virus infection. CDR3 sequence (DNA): TGCGGCACTGGCCCGGGGGGCGACGAGCAGTACTTC. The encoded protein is CGTGPGGDEQYF.